Shown below are 17 T cell receptor beta chains from a single sample sequenced in a study of T cell changes during pregnancy in multiple sclerosis. Data came from immunoSEQ multiplex PCR; TCRdb stores just in-frame clones and leaves some out. The sample yields about 28,000 clones, around nine tenths seen once. The source material was CD4+ T cells from peripheral blood mononuclear cells, sampled in the first trimester of pregnancy. The receptors were sampled from a female donor in good health, enrolled as a control in a pregnancy study.

The V and J genes are TRBV30 and TRBJ1-2; TRBD1 agrees at 9 bases. Per the germline V gene, CDR1 is GTSNPN and CDR2 is SVGIG (reference sequence). J was trimmed by 7 bases and V by 1 base; bases with no gene match: 7. CDR3 length: 14 amino acids. CDR3 coding DNA: TGTGCCTGGAGTGCGGGACAGGGCCTTGGTGGCTACACCTTC. Translation: CAWSAGQGLGGYTF.

J is TRBJ1-6 and V is TRBV2, with D perhaps matching TRBD1 (5 bases). The CDR3 is made up of 14 amino acids. The germline CDR1 and CDR2 sequences are SNHLY and FYNNEI. Trimming removed 6 bases at V and 6 bases at J, with 12 bases between. CDR3 sequence: CASRTRQPNSPLHF. CDR3 bases: TGTGCCAGCAGGACGCGACAGCCTAATTCACCCCTCCACTTT. The whole variable domain, filled in from reference TRBV2 and TRBJ1-6, reads EPEVTQTPSHQVTQMGQEVILRCVPISNHLYFYWYRQILGQKVEFLVSFYNNEISEKSEIFDDQFSVERPDGSNFTLKIRSTKLEDSAMYFCASRTRQPNSPLHFGNGTRLTVT.

The chain recombines TRBV15 with TRBJ2-1; 14 bases line up with TRBD2. Germline loops: CDR1 LNHNV, CDR2 YYDKDF (reference sequence). This CDR3 has 16 amino acids. With V trimmed by 0 bases and J by 6 bases, 1 base remained unmatched. In nucleotides, the CDR3 is TGTGCCACCAGCAGAGACGGGACTAGCGGGGGCAATGAGCAGTTCTTC. This sequence encodes CATSRDGTSGGNEQFF. The whole variable domain, filled in from reference TRBV15 and TRBJ2-1, reads DAMVIQNPRYQVTQFGKPVTLSCSQTLNHNVMYWYQQKSSQAPKLLFHYYDKDFNNEADTPDNFQSRRPNTSFCFLDIRSPGLGDTAMYLCATSRDGTSGGNEQFFGPGTRLTVL.

The V and J genes are TRBV4-2 and TRBJ2-3; 14 positions agree with TRBD2. V gave up 3 bases and J gave up 4 bases; unmatched junction bases: 3. CDR1 is LGHNA, CDR2 YNFKEQ, per germline. The CDR3 is 16 residues long. CDR3 region: CASSQGTSGGPDTQYF. In DNA form, the CDR3 reads TGTGCCAGCAGCCAGGGGACTAGCGGGGGTCCAGATACGCAGTATTTT.

This chain uses TRBV27 with TRBJ2-7; a weak D match, TRBD1 (5 bases). V shed 4 bases and J shed 0 bases, with 10 bases lying between them. CDR3 length: 14 residues. Germline V gives CDR1 MNHEY, CDR2 SMNVEV (reference sequence). The DNA for the CDR3 is TGTGCCAGCAGTTCGACAGCTAGCTCCTACGAGCAGTACTTC. It is translated as CASSSTASSYEQYF.

This chain links TRBV9 with TRBJ1-5, with D perhaps matching TRBD1 (5 bases). Trimming stripped 0 bases from V and 5 bases from J, with 9 bases between. From germline, CDR1 is SGDLS and CDR2 YYNGEE. The CDR3 runs 14 residues. For the CDR3, the DNA is TGTGCCAGCAGCGTAGAGGCAGGGCATCAGCCCCAGCATTTT. Amino acid sequence: CASSVEAGHQPQHF.

The chain combines TRBV7-2 with TRBJ2-2; 8 bases line up with TRBD2. Per the germline V gene, CDR1 is SGHTA and CDR2 is FQGNSA. Trimming took 5 bases from V and 0 from J; bases not matched to a gene: 14. The CDR3 is made up of 19 amino acids. The CDR3 region has the DNA TGTGCCAGCAGCATGACTCAGCGGGGGCGCACGACGAACACCGGGGAGCTGTTTTTT. Its translation is CASSMTQRGRTTNTGELFF.

The table lists this clone with a count of one. This rearrangement joins TRBV11-2 to TRBJ1-1; no definite D call. The CDR3 covers 14 residues. CDR1 and CDR2 from the germline V gene are SGHAT and FQNNGV. Trimming stripped 4 bases from V and 4 bases from J, with 13 bases between. CDR3 DNA sequence: TGTGCCAGCAGCTACCACGGTGGGCGCACTGAAGCTTTCTTT. This encodes CASSYHGGRTEAFF.

The chain carries TRBV9 and TRBJ1-6, with no clear D. CDR1 and CDR2 from the germline V gene are SGDLS and YYNGEE. This CDR3 comprises 14 residues. Trimming stripped 3 bases from V and 5 bases from J, with 9 bases between. For the CDR3, the DNA is TGTGCCAGCAGCGCTCAGGCAGATAATTCACCCCTCCACTTT. Translating it yields CASSAQADNSPLHF.

The V and J genes are TRBV9 and TRBJ1-3; 10 positions match TRBD1. V was pared by 3 bases and J by 0 bases, with 3 bases of the junction left unmatched. Germline values: CDR1 SGDLS, CDR2 YYNGEE. This CDR3 has 16 residues. The CDR3 here is CASSATGGFSGNTIYF. For the CDR3, the DNA is TGTGCCAGCAGCGCGACAGGGGGCTTCTCTGGAAACACCATATATTTT.

The chain recombines TRBV4-1 with TRBJ1-1; D gene uncertain. Trimming pared 1 base from V and 2 bases from J, leaving 14 bases between. Germline CDR1 MGHRA, CDR2 YSYEKL. This CDR3 spans 16 amino acids. CDR3 DNA: TGCGCCAGCAGCCAAGTTGTGCGACTCAATAACACTGAAGCTTTCTTT. This encodes CASSQVVRLNNTEAFF.

This clone was recorded a few times. The chain combines TRBV9 with TRBJ1-1, with 10 bases lining up with TRBD1. J lost 4 bases, V lost 4 bases, and 7 bases had no gene match. The CDR3 extends over 15 amino acids. CDR1 is SGDLS, CDR2 YYNGEE, per germline. The DNA of the CDR3 is TGTGCCAGCAGCATTTCCGGGACAGGGGCCACTGAAGCTTTCTTT. Protein product: CASSISGTGATEAFF.

The genes are TRBV11-3 and TRBJ2-5; weak D call: TRBD2 (6 bases). The CDR3 extends over 13 amino acids. Germline V gives CDR1 SGHNT, CDR2 YENEEA. With 3 bases removed from V and 9 bases from J, the gap between germline ends came to 14 bases. In nucleotides, the CDR3 is TGTGCCAGCAGCTTTCGGACCCGCGGGGCCCAGTACTTC. Translating gives CASSFRTRGAQYF.

The J gene is TRBJ2-3, the V gene TRBV6-1; 9 bases map to TRBD1. Germline V CDR1 and CDR2: MNHNS, SASEGT. This CDR3 has 15 amino acids. V lost 5 bases and J lost 3; bases outside the gene matches: 6. The CDR3 bases are TGTGCCAGCAGTCCACGGACAGGGGAGACAGATACGCAGTATTTT. It specifies CASSPRTGETDTQYF.

The V and J genes are TRBV9 and TRBJ1-5; 8 bases match TRBD1. CDR3 length equals 17 residues. Looked up from germline, CDR1 is SGDLS and CDR2 is YYNGEE. V was pared by 7 bases and J by 2 bases, with 14 bases of the junction left unmatched. In nucleotides, the CDR3 is TGTGCCAGCTCGCCCGGACAGGGAATATCGGGCAATCAGCCCCAGCATTTT. Residues: CASSPGQGISGNQPQHF.

The chain couples TRBV29-1 to TRBJ1-4; 8 bases fit TRBD1. The CDR3 totals 15 residues. The J segment lost 8 bases and the V segment lost 7 bases, leaving 15 bases of the junction unmatched. From germline, CDR1 is SQVTM and CDR2 ANQGSEA. The CDR3 bases are TGCAGCGCCACCTCATTGACAGGGGCGGGGGAAAAACTGTTTTTT. It is translated as CSATSLTGAGEKLFF.

This rearrangement joins TRBV4-2 to TRBJ1-5; D remains unclear. Germline lookup yields CDR1 LGHNA and CDR2 YNFKEQ. Between the trimmed V and J ends, which lost 0 bases and 0 bases, there was a span of 9 bases. The CDR3 has 16 residues. CDR3 sequence: CASSQEEHYSNQPQHF. The CDR3, as DNA: TGTGCCAGCAGCCAAGAGGAGCACTATAGCAATCAGCCCCAGCATTTT.